This T cell receptor beta chain was documented in a study of T-cell reconstitution after alpha-beta-depleted transplantation in children. This clonotype was seen only a few times. Its antigen is not known. General study results and limits: Newly made T cells mostly supplied T-cell counts and diversity one year after transplant.

V lost 6 bases, J lost 5 bases, and 13 bases stayed unmatched. Germline V gene lookup returns CDR1 DFQATT and CDR2 SNEGSKA (reference sequence). The length of the CDR3 is 16 residues. The library targeted TCRbeta and was prepared with unique molecular identifiers. One entry per CDR3 protein results from TCRdb running MiXCR on the PCR reads. The repertoire holds 580,000 or so distinct CDR3 sequences, with about 23% as singletons. The sample was PBMCs, mostly from graft donor cells, taken 360 days after TCRalphabeta/CD19-depleted stem cell transplant. V and J are TRBV20-1 and TRBJ2-3; 11 bases fit TRBD2. This receptor was taken from a boy under two years old who had a stem cell transplant for acute myeloid leukemia, so the T cells may come from the graft donor. This CDR3 reads CSAPPTSGGLGDTQYF. CDR3 DNA sequence: TGCAGTGCGCCTCCAACTAGCGGGGGACTTGGAGATACGCAGTATTTT.